The 20 T cell receptor beta chains presented below share a single source sample, sequenced in a study of cytomegalovirus exposure and HLA in healthy donors. This PCR relied on a set of 60 Vbeta primers and 13 Jbeta primers. Profiled with immunoSEQ multiplex PCR; TCRdb holds only in-frame clones, not every one. The sample consists of about 160,000 clones, 80% of them appearing once. The sample consisted of PBMCs. Source of these receptors: a man aged 18-30 years in good health and CMV-seropositive.

This clone was detected only a few times. The CDR3 DNA reads TGTGCCAGTAGTCCGGCACGGGTCTACAATGAGCAGTTCTTC. Translated, it gives CASSPARVYNEQFF. This chain joins TRBV19 and TRBJ2-1, with no clear D. Per germline, CDR1 LNHDA and CDR2 SQIVND (reference sequence). V was cut by 5 bases and J by 3 bases, with 11 bases left in between. The CDR3 covers 14 residues.

This clone has just a few counts. The rearrangement joins TRBV29-1 to TRBJ1-5; 8 bases align to TRBD1. The germline V gene encodes CDR1 SQVTM and CDR2 ANQGSEA. Unmatched junction bases numbered 6, after V lost 5 bases and J lost 3 bases. CDR3 size: 14 residues. Here the CDR3 reads CSVTGTGPNQPQHF. In DNA form, the CDR3 reads TGCAGCGTTACCGGGACAGGCCCCAATCAGCCCCAGCATTTT.

V gene TRBV5-1 combines with J gene TRBJ2-5; 9 nucleotides agree with TRBD2. Trimming at V came to 4 bases and at J to 1 base, leaving 8 bases not matched to a gene. The CDR3 is 16 amino acids. Germline CDR1 and CDR2: SGHRS and YFSETQ. This CDR3 is CASSPGTSLIQETQYF. DNA for the CDR3: TGCGCCAGCAGCCCCGGGACTAGCCTCATCCAAGAGACCCAGTACTTC.

This clone came up once. The CDR3 here is CASSPFGGDQPQHF. CDR3 sequence (DNA): TGTGCCAGCAGCCCCTTTGGGGGGGACCAGCCCCAGCATTTT. The chain couples TRBV6-5 to TRBJ1-5, with D possibly matching TRBD1 (5 bases). The V end lost 6 bases, the J end lost 7 bases, and 16 bases lay between the germline ends. Germline lookup yields CDR1 MNHEY and CDR2 SVGAGI. This CDR3 has 14 amino acids.

This chain uses TRBV7-2 with TRBJ2-1, with 12 bases fitting TRBD1. J gave up 10 bases and V 3 bases, and 4 bases lay outside the gene matches. Germline V gene lookup returns CDR1 SGHTA and CDR2 FQGNSA. This CDR3 spans 14 amino acids. The CDR3 region is CASSLGQGAGEQFF. CDR3 bases: TGTGCCAGCAGCTTGGGACAGGGGGCTGGCGAGCAGTTCTTC.

This rearrangement joins TRBV19 to TRBJ2-1, with TRBD2 matching 13 bases. The J segment lost 6 bases and the V segment lost 10 bases, leaving 3 bases of the junction unmatched. Germline V CDR1 and CDR2: LNHDA, SQIVND (reference sequence). The CDR3 is 13 amino acids. In nucleotides, the CDR3 is TGTGCCATTGGACTAGCGGGAGTCAATGAGCAGTTCTTC. Translation: CAIGLAGVNEQFF. Full variable domain (outside the CDR3, taken from reference TRBV19 and TRBJ2-1): DGGITQSPKYLFRKEGQNVTLSCEQNLNHDAMYWYRQDPGQGLRLIYYSQIVNDFQKGDIAEGYSVSREKKESFPLTVTSAQKNPTAFYLCAIGLAGVNEQFFGPGTRLTVL.

This chain uses TRBV6-1 with TRBJ1-6; D may be TRBD1 (6 bases). Trimming cost V 6 bases and J 7 bases, with 10 bases left between them. CDR3 size: 13 residues. Germline CDR1 and CDR2: MNHNS and SASEGT. The CDR3 spells CASSGQINSPLHF. In DNA form, the CDR3 reads TGTGCCAGCAGCGGACAGATAAATTCACCCCTCCACTTT.

The CDR3 is CASSSPTSGGTNEKLFF. The CDR3 DNA reads as TGTGCCAGCAGCTCGCCTACATCGGGGGGAACTAATGAAAAACTGTTTTTT. The J gene is TRBJ1-4, the V gene TRBV7-2, with D possibly TRBD1 on 5 matching bases. Looked up from germline, CDR1 is SGHTA and CDR2 is FQGNSA. Between the trimmed V and J ends, which lost 4 bases and 1 base, there was a span of 16 bases. The CDR3 consists of 17 residues.

This chain links TRBV6-5 with TRBJ1-5; unclear D gene. CDR3 length equals 14 residues. Per germline, CDR1 MNHEY and CDR2 SVGAGI. Trimming stripped 0 bases from V and 1 base from J, with 4 bases between. In nucleotides, the CDR3 is TGTGCCAGCAGTTACTCTGAGAGCAATCAGCCCCAGCATTTT. Translated, it gives CASSYSESNQPQHF.

The chain has TRBV18 and TRBJ1-2, with TRBD1 matching 9 bases. This CDR3 comprises 16 residues. V trimming: 0 bases; J trimming: 7 bases; junction bases outside the gene matches: 9. Germline V CDR1 and CDR2: KGHSH, LQKENI. The CDR3 DNA follows: TGTGCCAGCTCACCACCGTCGACAGGGGGGATAAGTGGCTACACCTTC. This translates into CASSPPSTGGISGYTF.

This clone was seen just once. V gene TRBV2 combines with J gene TRBJ1-4, with a tentative D call TRBD1 (6 bases). V lost 5 bases, J lost 7 bases, and 20 bases lay in between. Germline CDR1 reads SNHLY; CDR2 reads FYNNEI. The CDR3 runs 16 residues. CDR3 region: CASSQSGVSSGEKLFF. Written as DNA, the CDR3 is TGTGCCAGCAGTCAATCAGGGGTTTCTTCGGGTGAAAAACTGTTTTTT.

The rearrangement uses TRBV13 and TRBJ2-2; D is ambiguous. Germline-derived CDR1 and CDR2 are PRHDT and FYEKMQ (reference sequence). The V and J ends lost 0 bases and 5 bases respectively, with 4 bases between them. This CDR3 contains 13 residues. The CDR3 sequence is CASSLGETGELFF. DNA of the CDR3: TGTGCCAGCAGCTTAGGGGAGACCGGGGAGCTGTTTTTT.

The V gene is TRBV7-7, the J gene TRBJ2-7, with TRBD2 as a possible D gene (5 bases). CDR1 is SSHAT and CDR2 is FNYEAQ in the germline V gene (reference sequence). V was shortened by 5 bases and J by 9 bases, with 23 bases between the two germline ends. This CDR3 contains 15 residues. The CDR3 sequence is CASSPPSPGKLLQYF. As DNA, the CDR3 is TGTGCCAGCAGCCCCCCCTCGCCGGGAAAACTGTTGCAGTACTTC.

The V call is TRBV10-3, the J call TRBJ2-1; possible D gene TRBD2, 7 bases. In germline, CDR1 is ENHRY, CDR2 SYGVKD. The V and J ends lost 8 bases and 7 bases respectively, with 21 bases between them. The CDR3 contains 15 residues. The CDR3 here is CAIGGNREAGNEQFF. The CDR3 nucleotides are TGTGCCATCGGGGGCAACCGGGAGGCGGGGAATGAGCAGTTCTTC.

V usage is TRBV5-4 and J usage is TRBJ2-4; D might be TRBD2 (6 bases). The ends were cut back, 3 bases at V and 8 bases at J, with 15 bases in the middle. Germline CDR1 reads SGHNT; CDR2 reads YYREEE (reference sequence). This CDR3 spans 14 amino acids. CDR3 sequence reads: CASSSGTQGDIQYF. In nucleotides, the CDR3 is TGTGCCAGCAGCTCGGGGACTCAAGGGGACATTCAGTACTTC.

The gene calls are TRBV30 and TRBJ2-2; 7 bases are shared with TRBD2. The V segment lost 5 bases and the J segment 5 bases; nucleotides outside the gene matches: 2. Germline V gene data show CDR1 as GTSNPN and CDR2 as SVGIG (reference sequence). The CDR3 covers 12 residues. The CDR3 reads CAWGTMTGELFF. CDR3 nucleotide sequence: TGTGCCTGGGGGACTATGACCGGGGAGCTGTTTTTT.

This clone was recorded a few times. The chain links TRBV10-2 to TRBJ1-1; no clear D gene. V was clipped by 1 base and J by 0 bases, with 15 bases between them. The V gene's germline CDR1 is WSHSY and CDR2 SAAADI. This CDR3 spans 17 amino acids. The CDR3 sequence: CASSELGGGRLNTEAFF. Here the CDR3 DNA reads TGCGCCAGCAGTGAGTTAGGAGGTGGTAGATTGAACACTGAAGCTTTCTTT.

The chain couples TRBV5-4 to TRBJ1-3; 9 nucleotides agree with TRBD1. The CDR3 is 15 amino acids. Germline V gene lookup returns CDR1 SGHNT and CDR2 YYREEE (reference sequence). The V segment lost 2 bases and the J segment 8 bases; nucleotides outside the gene matches: 8. The CDR3 reads CASSFGTGKAYTIYF. The CDR3 DNA is TGTGCCAGCAGCTTCGGGACAGGGAAAGCATACACCATATATTTT.

This clone was picked up many times. V and J are TRBV4-2 and TRBJ1-3, with D uncertain. From germline, CDR1 is LGHNA and CDR2 YNFKEQ. Trimming stripped 0 bases from V and 0 bases from J, with 6 bases between. The CDR3 is 15 residues long. In DNA, the CDR3 is TGTGCCAGCAGCCAAGATATTATCTCTGGAAACACCATATATTTT. Amino acid sequence: CASSQDIISGNTIYF.

The rearrangement links TRBV6-5 to TRBJ2-3, with D possibly TRBD1 on 6 matching bases. CDR3 length: 15 residues. CDR1 MNHEY and CDR2 SVGAGI come from the germline V gene. V lost 5 bases, J lost 5 bases, and 17 bases lay in between. The CDR3 region has the DNA TGTGCCAGCAGTCCAAACAGGGCCTCCGGAGATACGCAGTATTTT. Translating it yields CASSPNRASGDTQYF.